The sequence of this T cell receptor (beta chain) was determined in a study of beta chain features in type 1 diabetes. Study context: No age, gender or cell yield differences were seen between patients and healthy donors.

As to this clone: Its antigen is unidentified.

Every isolated RNA sample was fully reverse transcribed, so sequencing captured expressed TCRB transcripts. Using immunoSEQ multiplex PCR, the repertoire was profiled, and TCRdb retains in-frame clones only, with some absent. The sample yields roughly 340,000 clones, about 14% seen once. General study results and limits: Moderate yet significant TCRB CDR3 shortening was seen in Type 1 diabetes patients in all four CD4+ subsets. Naive, central memory and Treg TCRB repertoires seemed to resemble each other more closely in patients than they did in healthy donors. In cDNA sequencing, cells with high TCR expression could be over-represented.

CDR1 and CDR2 from the germline V gene are SGHNT and YYREEE (reference sequence). The CDR3 is 15 amino acids. Unmatched junction bases numbered 4, after V lost 2 bases and J lost 10 bases. The single heparinised draw taken from each donor contained roughly 100 mL of blood on average. The chain carries TRBV5-4 and TRBJ2-1; 15 bases agree with TRBD2. Sequenced: naive CD4+ T cells from blood. This clonotype originated in a woman aged 18-29 years with type 1 diabetes. The CDR3 DNA follows: TGTGCCAGCAGCTTCGGACTAGCGGGAGGGGGCGAGCAGTTCTTC. Encoded protein: CASSFGLAGGGEQFF. The full variable domain, in which reference TRBV5-4 and TRBJ2-1 provide the parts outside the CDR3, is ETGVTQSPTHLIKTRGQQVTLRCSSQSGHNTVSWYQQALGQGPQFIFQYYREEENGRGNFPPRFSGLQFPNYSSELNVNALELDDSALYLCASSFGLAGGGEQFFGPGTRLTVL.